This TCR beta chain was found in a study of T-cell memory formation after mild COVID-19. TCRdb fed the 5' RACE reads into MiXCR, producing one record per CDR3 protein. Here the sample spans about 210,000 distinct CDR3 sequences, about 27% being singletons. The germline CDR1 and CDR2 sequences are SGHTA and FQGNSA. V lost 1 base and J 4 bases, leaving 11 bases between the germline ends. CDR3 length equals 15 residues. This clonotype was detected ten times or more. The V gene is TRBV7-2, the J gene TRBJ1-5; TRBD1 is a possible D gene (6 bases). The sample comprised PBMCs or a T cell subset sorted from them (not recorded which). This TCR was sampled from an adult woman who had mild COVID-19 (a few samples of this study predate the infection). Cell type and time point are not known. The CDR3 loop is CASSLGDRRNQPQHF. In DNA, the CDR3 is TGTGCCAGCAGCTTAGGAGACAGGCGTAATCAGCCCCAGCATTTT.